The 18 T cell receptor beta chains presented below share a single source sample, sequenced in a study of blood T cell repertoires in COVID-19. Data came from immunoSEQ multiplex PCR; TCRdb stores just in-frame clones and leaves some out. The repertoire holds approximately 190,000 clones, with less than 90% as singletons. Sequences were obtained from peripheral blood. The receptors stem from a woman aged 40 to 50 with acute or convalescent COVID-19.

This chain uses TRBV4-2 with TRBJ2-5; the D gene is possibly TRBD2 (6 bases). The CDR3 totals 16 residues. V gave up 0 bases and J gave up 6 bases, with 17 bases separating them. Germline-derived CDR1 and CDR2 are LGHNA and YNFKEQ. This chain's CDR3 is CASSQDPAGSRQTQYF. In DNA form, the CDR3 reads TGTGCCAGCAGCCAAGATCCGGCGGGGTCACGTCAGACCCAGTACTTC.

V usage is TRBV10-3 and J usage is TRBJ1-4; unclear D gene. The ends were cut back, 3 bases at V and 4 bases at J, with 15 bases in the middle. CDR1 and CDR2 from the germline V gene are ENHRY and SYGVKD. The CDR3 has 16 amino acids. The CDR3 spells CAISERDIVLNEKLFF. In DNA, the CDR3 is TGTGCCATCAGTGAAAGAGATATTGTACTTAATGAAAAACTGTTTTTT.

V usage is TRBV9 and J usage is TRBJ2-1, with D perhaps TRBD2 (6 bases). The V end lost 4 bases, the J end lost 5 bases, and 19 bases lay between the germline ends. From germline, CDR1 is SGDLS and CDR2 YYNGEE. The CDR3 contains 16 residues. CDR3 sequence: CASSSSRGAFNNEQFF. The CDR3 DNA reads TGTGCCAGCAGCTCCTCGCGGGGCGCTTTCAACAATGAGCAGTTCTTC.

CDR3 in DNA: TGTGCCAGCAGTTTCCGTAGACAGGGGGTTGGCGGCTACACCTTC. As protein: CASSFRRQGVGGYTF. The chain is built from TRBV2 and TRBJ1-2; 9 bases agree with TRBD1. Germline V gene data show CDR1 as SNHLY and CDR2 as FYNNEI. The trim removed 5 bases at V and 8 bases at J, leaving 12 bases unmatched. The CDR3 has 15 amino acids.

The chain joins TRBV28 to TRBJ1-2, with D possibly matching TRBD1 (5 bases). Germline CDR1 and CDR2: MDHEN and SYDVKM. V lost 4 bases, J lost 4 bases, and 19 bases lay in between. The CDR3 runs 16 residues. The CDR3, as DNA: TGTGCCAGCAGTTCGGAACAGGCAGCCGGGCCCTATGGCTACACCTTC. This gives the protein CASSSEQAAGPYGYTF.

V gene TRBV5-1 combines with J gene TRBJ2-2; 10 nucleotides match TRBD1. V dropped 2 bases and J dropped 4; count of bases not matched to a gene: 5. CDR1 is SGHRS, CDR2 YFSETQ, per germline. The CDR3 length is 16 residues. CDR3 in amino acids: CASSFRTGGGTGELFF. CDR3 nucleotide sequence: TGCGCCAGCAGCTTCCGGACAGGGGGAGGCACCGGGGAGCTGTTTTTT.

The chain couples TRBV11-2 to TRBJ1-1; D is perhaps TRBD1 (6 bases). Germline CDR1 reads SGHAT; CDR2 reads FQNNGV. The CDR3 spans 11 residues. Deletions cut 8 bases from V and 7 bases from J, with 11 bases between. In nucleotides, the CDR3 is TGTGCCAGCGAGTTACAGGGTGAAGCTTTCTTT. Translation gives CASELQGEAFF. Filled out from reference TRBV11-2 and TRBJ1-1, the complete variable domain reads EAGVAQSPRYKIIEKRQSVAFWCNPISGHATLYWYQQILGQGPKLLIQFQNNGVVDDSQLPKDRFSAERLKGVDSTLKIQPAKLEDSAVYLCASELQGEAFFGQGTRLTVV.

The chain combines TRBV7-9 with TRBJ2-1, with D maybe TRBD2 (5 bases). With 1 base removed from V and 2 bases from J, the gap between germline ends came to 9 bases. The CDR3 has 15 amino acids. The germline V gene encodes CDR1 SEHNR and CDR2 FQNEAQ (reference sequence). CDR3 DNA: TGTGCCAGCAGCTTAGGTGTGACTACCTACAATGAGCAGTTCTTC. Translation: CASSLGVTTYNEQFF.

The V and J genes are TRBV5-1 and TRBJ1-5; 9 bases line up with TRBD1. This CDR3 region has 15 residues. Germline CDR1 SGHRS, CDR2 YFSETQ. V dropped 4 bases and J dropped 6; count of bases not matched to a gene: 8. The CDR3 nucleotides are TGCGCCAGCAGCGAAGGACAGGGGTCTAGTCAGCCCCAGCATTTT. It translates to CASSEGQGSSQPQHF.

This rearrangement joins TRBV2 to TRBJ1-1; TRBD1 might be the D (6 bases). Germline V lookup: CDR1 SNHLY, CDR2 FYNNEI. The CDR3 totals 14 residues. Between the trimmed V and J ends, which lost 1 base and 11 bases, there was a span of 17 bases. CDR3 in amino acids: CASSEGRGSLWAFF. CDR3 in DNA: TGTGCCAGCAGTGAAGGCAGGGGAAGCCTGTGGGCTTTCTTT.

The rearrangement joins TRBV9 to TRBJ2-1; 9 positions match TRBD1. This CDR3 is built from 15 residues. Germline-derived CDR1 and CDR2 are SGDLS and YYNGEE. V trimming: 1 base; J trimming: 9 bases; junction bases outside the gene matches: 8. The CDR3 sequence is CASSVTGQGRAEQFF. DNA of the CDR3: TGTGCCAGCAGCGTAACGGGACAGGGTAGAGCTGAGCAGTTCTTC.

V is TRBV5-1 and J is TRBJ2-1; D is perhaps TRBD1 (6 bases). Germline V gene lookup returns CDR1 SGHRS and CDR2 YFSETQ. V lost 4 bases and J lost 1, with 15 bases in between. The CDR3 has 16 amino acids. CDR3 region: CASSRNRDPSYNEQFF. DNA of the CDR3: TGCGCCAGCAGCCGAAACAGGGACCCTTCCTACAATGAGCAGTTCTTC. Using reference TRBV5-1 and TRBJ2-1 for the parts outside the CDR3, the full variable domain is KAGVTQTPRYLIKTRGQQVTLSCSPISGHRSVSWYQQTPGQGLQFLFEYFSETQRNKGNFPGRFSGRQFSNSRSEMNVSTLELGDSALYLCASSRNRDPSYNEQFFGPGTRLTVL.

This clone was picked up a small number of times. CDR3 nucleotide sequence: TGTGCCAGCAGCCAAGGGGAGCGGGCCTACGAGCAGTACTTC. Translation: CASSQGERAYEQYF. The chain carries TRBV7-8 and TRBJ2-7, with D maybe TRBD2 (6 bases). Trimming pared 5 bases from V and 2 bases from J, leaving 13 bases between. The germline V gene has CDR1 SGHVS and CDR2 FQNEAQ. This CDR3 region has 14 residues.

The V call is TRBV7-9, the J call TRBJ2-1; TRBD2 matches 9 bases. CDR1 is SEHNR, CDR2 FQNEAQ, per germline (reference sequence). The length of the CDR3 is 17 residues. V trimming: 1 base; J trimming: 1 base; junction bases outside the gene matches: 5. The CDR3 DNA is TGTGCCAGCAGCTTAGGTAACCTAGCGGGATCCTACAATGAGCAGTTCTTC. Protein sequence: CASSLGNLAGSYNEQFF.

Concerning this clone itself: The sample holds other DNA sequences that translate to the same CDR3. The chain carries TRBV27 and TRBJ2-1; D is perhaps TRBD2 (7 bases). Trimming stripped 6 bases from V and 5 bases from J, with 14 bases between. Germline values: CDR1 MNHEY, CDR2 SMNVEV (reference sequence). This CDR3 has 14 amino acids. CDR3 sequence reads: CASRRGGVNNEQFF. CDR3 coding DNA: TGTGCCAGCAGAAGGGGGGGGGTTAACAATGAGCAGTTCTTC.

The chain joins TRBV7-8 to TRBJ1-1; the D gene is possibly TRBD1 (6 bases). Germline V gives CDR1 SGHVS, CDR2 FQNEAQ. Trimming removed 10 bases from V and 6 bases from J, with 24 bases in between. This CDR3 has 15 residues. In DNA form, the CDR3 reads TGTGCCACCACAACAGGGTTTTTAATCTTTGCTGAAGCTTTCTTT. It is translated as CATTTGFLIFAEAFF.

CDR3 loop: CASSQDRATTDTQYF. Here the CDR3 DNA reads TGTGCCAGCTCACAGGACAGGGCCACGACAGATACGCAGTATTTT. The gene calls are TRBV18 and TRBJ2-3, with 8 bases fitting TRBD1. With 4 bases clipped from V and 3 bases from J, the junction kept 6 bases outside the gene matches. The CDR3 has 15 amino acids. Germline CDR1 KGHSH, CDR2 LQKENI.

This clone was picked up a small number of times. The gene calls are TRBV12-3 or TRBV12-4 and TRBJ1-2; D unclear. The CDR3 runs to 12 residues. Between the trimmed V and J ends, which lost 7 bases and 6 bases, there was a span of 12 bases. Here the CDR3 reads CASTQQRHGYTF. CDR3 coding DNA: TGTGCCAGCACCCAACAACGTCATGGCTACACCTTC.